The T cell receptor beta chain under discussion was sequenced for a study of immune evolution from preneoplasia to lung adenocarcinoma. Study-wide results and caveats: Normal lung had highest clonality; later lesions appeared denser, more diverse. Normal lung had the highest top T cell clone frequencies.

Patients had resection in Japan or China between 2014 and 2017. Each case's diagnosis was confirmed by two pathologists on H&E. This table comes from immunoSEQ multiplex PCR, and its TCRdb copy is limited to in-frame clones, with some not included. The sample consists of under 3,000 clones, about four fifths of them appearing once. Points on this clone: The target antigen is unknown.

The V and J ends lost 5 bases and 1 base respectively, with 11 bases between them. The CDR3 length is 14 residues. Germline V gene sequence: CDR1 SNHLY, CDR2 FYNNEI. The source material was FFPE adjacent normal lung tissue. This rearrangement joins TRBV2 to TRBJ1-1; possible D gene TRBD1, 5 bases. This receptor was taken from a person in their sixties or seventies with lung adenocarcinoma. CDR3 in DNA: TGTGCCAGCAGTCGGGACCTGGCGAACACTGAAGCTTTCTTT. It translates to CASSRDLANTEAFF.